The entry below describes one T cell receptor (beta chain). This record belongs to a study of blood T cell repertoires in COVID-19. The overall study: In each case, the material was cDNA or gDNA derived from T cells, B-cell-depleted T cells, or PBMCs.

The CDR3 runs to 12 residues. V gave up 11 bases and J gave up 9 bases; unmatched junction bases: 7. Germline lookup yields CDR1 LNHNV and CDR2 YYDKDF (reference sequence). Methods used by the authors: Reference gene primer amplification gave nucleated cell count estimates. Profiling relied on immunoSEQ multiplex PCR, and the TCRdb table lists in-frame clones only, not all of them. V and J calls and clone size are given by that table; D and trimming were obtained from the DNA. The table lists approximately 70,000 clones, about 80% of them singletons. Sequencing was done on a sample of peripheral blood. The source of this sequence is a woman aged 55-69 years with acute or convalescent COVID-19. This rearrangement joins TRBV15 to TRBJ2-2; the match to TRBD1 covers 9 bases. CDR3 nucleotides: TGTGCCGTACAGGGGGCGAGTAGGGAGCTGTTTTTT. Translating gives CAVQGASRELFF.